Listed below are T cell receptor beta chains from one sample, sequenced in a study of T cell repertoires in cytomegalovirus infection. These receptors have no identified antigens. TCRdb re-derived calls from the reads in MiXCR, one entry per CDR3 protein. Of around 430,000 distinct CDR3 sequences listed, roughly 43% are singletons. The sample consisted of cultured PBMCs, taken from culture after CMV antigen stimulation. These receptors originate from a human donor in good health (CMV status not recorded). Some clones in this sample may be carry-over from other donors' samples. CDR3s include the opening cysteine and the closing phenylalanine or tryptophan. Where a row states a size, it is once, few, many or the class of an expanded clone; other rows omit it.

V gene: TRBV11-2; clone size: few; CDR3 protein: CASRRTGDPRGELFF
V gene: TRBV7-9; clone size: .; CDR3 protein: CASSLGRGSPLHF
V gene: TRBV15; clone size: .; CDR3 protein: CATSGSEAFNEQFF
V gene: TRBV28; clone size: .; CDR3 protein: CASSPRRGHRVSGELFF
V gene: TRBV6-1; clone size: few; CDR3 protein: CASSYRDYRNEQFF
V gene: TRBV11-2; clone size: few; CDR3 protein: CASSFSGGEMGEQFF
V gene: TRBV20-1; clone size: once; CDR3 protein: CSANPGQGETQYF
V gene: TRBV7-2; clone size: .; CDR3 protein: CASSRDRDYYEQYF
V gene: TRBV19; clone size: .; CDR3 protein: CASSPVTGRAYTDTQYF
V gene: TRBV19; clone size: .; CDR3 protein: CASSQARGTEQFF